A selection of T cell receptor beta chains follows, all from one sample in a study of vaccination effects on CD4 cells after COVID-19. Produced via immunoSEQ multiplex PCR; TCRdb's table is partial and in-frame only. The repertoire includes 20,000 to 25,000 clones, approximately 70% of them detected once, and around 9.1% sits in the top ten. Their antigen targets remain unknown. The sample in question was CD4+ T cells from PBMCs cultured with HCoV-NL63 spike peptides, obtained before COVID-19 vaccination. All receptors derive from a human donor who received a COVID-19 vaccine. Each CDR3 is given with its conserved first and last residue. The D gene is left open where the match is weak. Clone size is stated in some rows and not others, as once, few, many or a class when expanded.

len: 19; d_gene: TRBD1; abundance: .; v_gene: TRBV6-1; j_gene: TRBJ1-5; CDR3nt: TGTGCCAGCAGTGAAGAGGCGGGACAGGGGCGGAGGGGAGATCAGCCCCAGCATTTT; CDR3aa: CASSEEAGQGRRGDQPQHF
len: 15; d_gene: .; abundance: .; v_gene: TRBV6-4; j_gene: TRBJ2-1; CDR3nt: TGTGCCAGCAGCCCCCAGGGTAGGTCCTACAATGAGCAGTTCTTC; CDR3aa: CASSPQGRSYNEQFF
len: 13; d_gene: .; abundance: .; v_gene: TRBV18; j_gene: TRBJ2-7; CDR3nt: TGTGCCAGCTCACCCCTGAAAATTTACGAGCAGTACTTC; CDR3aa: CASSPLKIYEQYF
len: 17; d_gene: .; abundance: .; v_gene: TRBV7-9; j_gene: TRBJ1-1; CDR3nt: TGTGCCAGCAGCAAACGAGGGGGAATTCTAATGAACACTGAAGCTTTCTTT; CDR3aa: CASSKRGGILMNTEAFF
len: 16; d_gene: .; abundance: .; v_gene: TRBV7-8; j_gene: TRBJ2-5; CDR3nt: TGTGCCAGCAGCCCACAGAGCGGCAGGGTCCAAGAGACCCAGTACTTC; CDR3aa: CASSPQSGRVQETQYF
len: 15; d_gene: .; abundance: .; v_gene: TRBV18; j_gene: TRBJ1-4; CDR3nt: TGTGCCAGCTCACCACGAGTAGGTGATTATGAAAAACTGTTTTTT; CDR3aa: CASSPRVGDYEKLFF
len: 15; d_gene: TRBD2; abundance: .; v_gene: TRBV7-9; j_gene: TRBJ2-7; CDR3nt: TGTGCCAGCAGCCTACCCGGACTAGCGCCGTACGAGCAGTACTTC; CDR3aa: CASSLPGLAPYEQYF
len: 16; d_gene: TRBD2; abundance: few; v_gene: TRBV27; j_gene: TRBJ2-3; CDR3nt: TGTGCCAGCAGGCGACTAGCGGGACTGAGCACAGATACGCAGTATTTT; CDR3aa: CASRRLAGLSTDTQYF
len: 12; d_gene: .; abundance: few; v_gene: TRBV10-3; j_gene: TRBJ2-7; CDR3nt: TGTGCCATCAGGGGAGGATCCCACGAGCAGTACTTC; CDR3aa: CAIRGGSHEQYF
len: 13; d_gene: TRBD1; abundance: .; v_gene: TRBV3-1/TRBV3-2; j_gene: TRBJ1-2; CDR3nt: TGTGCCAGCAGCCAGGACAGGGCTTATGGCTACACCTTC; CDR3aa: CASSQDRAYGYTF
len: 12; d_gene: .; abundance: .; v_gene: TRBV12-3/TRBV12-4; j_gene: TRBJ2-1; CDR3nt: TGTGCCATCAAACGAACCGGCAATGAGCAGTTCTTC; CDR3aa: CAIKRTGNEQFF
len: 19; d_gene: TRBD1; abundance: .; v_gene: TRBV18; j_gene: TRBJ2-4; CDR3nt: TGTGCCAGCTCATCTACCGGGACAGGCACCTCCTTAGCCAAAAACATTCAGTACTTC; CDR3aa: CASSSTGTGTSLAKNIQYF
len: 13; d_gene: TRBD2; abundance: .; v_gene: TRBV6-5; j_gene: TRBJ2-7; CDR3nt: TGTGCCAGCAGTATGCTAGCGGGAGAGAAGCAGTACTTC; CDR3aa: CASSMLAGEKQYF
len: 14; d_gene: TRBD1; abundance: .; v_gene: TRBV18; j_gene: TRBJ2-7; CDR3nt: TGTGCCAGCTCCCCTGGACAGGGAAAGTACGAGCAGTACTTC; CDR3aa: CASSPGQGKYEQYF
len: 15; d_gene: .; abundance: .; v_gene: TRBV5-4; j_gene: TRBJ2-2; CDR3nt: TGTGCCAGCAGCTTGGAGGGCTTCCAAGGTGGGGAGCTGTTTTTT; CDR3aa: CASSLEGFQGGELFF
len: 12; d_gene: TRBD1; abundance: .; v_gene: TRBV30; j_gene: TRBJ2-7; CDR3nt: TGTGCCTGGAGCCCGACAGGGTACGAGCAGTACTTC; CDR3aa: CAWSPTGYEQYF
len: 13; d_gene: .; abundance: .; v_gene: TRBV18; j_gene: TRBJ1-3; CDR3nt: TGTGCCAGCTCACCAGGGTCTGGAAACACCATATATTTT; CDR3aa: CASSPGSGNTIYF
len: 15; d_gene: TRBD1; abundance: .; v_gene: TRBV6-5; j_gene: TRBJ2-3; CDR3nt: TGTGCCAGCAGAAATTCCGGGACAGCCACAGATACGCAGTATTTT; CDR3aa: CASRNSGTATDTQYF
len: 14; d_gene: TRBD2; abundance: .; v_gene: TRBV2; j_gene: TRBJ2-7; CDR3nt: TGTGCCAGCAGTGAGCGGCGGGGGTCCTACGAGCAGTACTTC; CDR3aa: CASSERRGSYEQYF
len: 11; d_gene: .; abundance: few; v_gene: TRBV7-9; j_gene: TRBJ1-2; CDR3nt: TGTGCCAGCAGCTTAGTCGGGGTCTACACCTTC; CDR3aa: CASSLVGVYTF
len: 13; d_gene: .; abundance: once; v_gene: TRBV5-4; j_gene: TRBJ1-3; CDR3nt: TGTGCCAGCAGCTCAATCTCTGGAAACACCATATATTTT; CDR3aa: CASSSISGNTIYF
len: 19; d_gene: TRBD2; abundance: .; v_gene: TRBV5-1; j_gene: TRBJ2-3; CDR3nt: TGCGCCAGCAGTTACTTCGGGACTAGCTCCTTGTCTAGCACAGATACGCAGTATTTT; CDR3aa: CASSYFGTSSLSSTDTQYF
len: 13; d_gene: .; abundance: .; v_gene: TRBV10-1; j_gene: TRBJ2-3; CDR3nt: TGCGCCAGCAGTGAGAGACTATCCGCTACGCAGTATTTT; CDR3aa: CASSERLSATQYF
len: 14; d_gene: .; abundance: .; v_gene: TRBV18; j_gene: TRBJ2-4; CDR3nt: TGTGCCAGCTCACCGCCCTCGTTATTGGACATTCAGTACTTC; CDR3aa: CASSPPSLLDIQYF
len: 16; d_gene: .; abundance: .; v_gene: TRBV4-2; j_gene: TRBJ2-6; CDR3nt: TGTGCCAGCAGCCAAGATGGACACTCTGGGGCCAACGTCCTGACTTTC; CDR3aa: CASSQDGHSGANVLTF
len: 12; d_gene: .; abundance: medium-sized; v_gene: TRBV29-1; j_gene: TRBJ2-1; CDR3nt: TGCAGCGTTGGGCAACAGGGATACGAGCAGTTCTTC; CDR3aa: CSVGQQGYEQFF
len: 14; d_gene: .; abundance: .; v_gene: TRBV2; j_gene: TRBJ2-3; CDR3nt: TGTGCCAGCATGGGAACGACTAGCACAGATACGCAGTATTTT; CDR3aa: CASMGTTSTDTQYF